This T cell receptor (beta chain) is drawn from a study of response to subunit inactivated influenza vaccine. From the RT-PCR reads, TCRdb called clonotypes with MiXCR, one entry per CDR3 protein. The sample yields approximately 700,000 distinct CDR3 sequences, approximately 15% seen once. This specimen consisted of PBMCs from blood, obtained approximately 15 days before vaccination. The sequence was obtained from a man aged 45-60 years who received an inactivated influenza vaccine.

The CDR3 here is CASSYQAGETYEQYF. In nucleotides, the CDR3 is TGTGCCAGCAGTTACCAAGCGGGCGAAACCTACGAGCAGTACTTC. The chain uses TRBV6-5 and TRBJ2-7; a possible D gene is TRBD2 (6 bases). The V end was cut by 2 bases, the J end by 2 bases, with 13 bases between. CDR1 and CDR2 (germline): MNHEY, SVGAGI. The CDR3 consists of 15 residues.